Below are 21 T cell receptor beta chains sequenced from a single sample in a study of cytomegalovirus exposure and HLA in healthy donors. This PCR relied on a set of 60 Vbeta primers and 13 Jbeta primers. Here immunoSEQ multiplex PCR was the method, and the copy in TCRdb shows in-frame clones only, minus some. The data show around 130,000 clones, with around two thirds seen just once and around 2.6% held by the top ten. Sample: PBMCs. The receptors were gathered from a human donor in good health.

V usage is TRBV6-6 and J usage is TRBJ2-7; 8 bases agree with TRBD2. Unmatched junction bases numbered 11, after V lost 6 bases and J lost 7 bases. Germline values: CDR1 MNHNY, CDR2 SVGAGI (reference sequence). There are 14 residues in the CDR3. CDR3 coding DNA: TGTGCCAGCAGCCCGGGACTAGTCGTAAAAGAGCAGTACTTC. This translates into CASSPGLVVKEQYF.

This clone has more than one count but fewer than ten. The gene calls are TRBV28 and TRBJ2-1; TRBD1 is a possible D gene (6 bases). This CDR3 comprises 15 residues. Trimming cost V 7 bases and J 0 bases, with 13 bases left between them. Germline V gene data show CDR1 as MDHEN and CDR2 as SYDVKM. The CDR3 region has the DNA TGTGCCAGCAACCCCGACAGGAGCTCCTACAATGAGCAGTTCTTC. Translation gives CASNPDRSSYNEQFF.

This clone was observed a few times. The chain employs TRBV6-5 and TRBJ1-1; 7 bases are a match to TRBD1. CDR3 length: 12 residues. Germline V gene sequence: CDR1 MNHEY, CDR2 SVGAGI. The V and J ends lost 0 bases and 11 bases, in that order; junction bases with no gene match: 3. Here the CDR3 reads CASSYSTGTAFF. In DNA form, the CDR3 reads TGTGCCAGCAGTTACTCGACAGGGACGGCTTTCTTT.

This clone was picked up a small number of times. The rearrangement links TRBV5-1 to TRBJ2-2; perhaps TRBD2 as D (5 bases). In germline, CDR1 is SGHRS, CDR2 YFSETQ. Trimming removed 2 bases from V and 1 base from J, with 9 bases in between. The CDR3 has 15 amino acids. The CDR3 bases are TGCGCCAGCAGCTTCAGCGGAGAGAACACCGGGGAGCTGTTTTTT. This gives the protein CASSFSGENTGELFF.

This clone was counted a single time. CDR3 protein: CASSQVGADTQYF. DNA for the CDR3: TGTGCCAGCAGCCAAGTAGGGGCGGATACGCAGTATTTT. The J gene is TRBJ2-3, the V gene TRBV4-2; D possibly corresponds to TRBD1 (5 bases). The CDR3 has 13 residues. The V gene lost 1 base and the J gene lost 6 bases, with 8 bases spanning the gap. Germline V lookup: CDR1 LGHNA, CDR2 YNFKEQ.

The chain combines TRBV29-1 with TRBJ2-3; D is ambiguous. From germline, CDR1 is SQVTM and CDR2 ANQGSEA. The CDR3 has 12 residues. With 5 bases removed from V and 2 bases from J, the gap between germline ends came to 8 bases. CDR3: CSVSVTTDTQYF. CDR3 in DNA: TGCAGCGTTTCAGTTACCACAGATACGCAGTATTTT.

J is TRBJ1-2 and V is TRBV27; 8 nucleotides line up with TRBD1. The J segment lost 4 bases and the V segment lost 6 bases, leaving 7 bases of the junction unmatched. Germline values: CDR1 MNHEY, CDR2 SMNVEV (reference sequence). The CDR3 covers 14 residues. CDR3 region: CASRASGTGYGYTF. The CDR3 nucleotides are TGTGCCAGCAGAGCCTCCGGGACAGGCTATGGCTACACCTTC.

This clone was picked up one time. The chain has TRBV30 and TRBJ2-5; maybe TRBD1 (5 bases). This CDR3 contains 13 residues. Trimming took 2 bases from V and 5 from J, leaving 12 bases between them. Germline lookup yields CDR1 GTSNPN and CDR2 SVGIG (reference sequence). This chain's CDR3 is CAWSQGRRETQYF. CDR3 nucleotides: TGTGCCTGGAGTCAGGGTAGACGCGAGACCCAGTACTTC.

V gene TRBV10-3 combines with J gene TRBJ2-5; possible D gene TRBD1, 6 bases. The end of the DNA fits TRBJ2-7 better, so the J call may be wrong. This CDR3 region has 13 residues. CDR1 is ENHRY and CDR2 is SYGVKD in the germline V gene. This chain's CDR3 is CAIRRTESYEQYF. Here the CDR3 DNA reads TGTGCCATCAGAAGGACAGAGTCCTACGAGCAGTACTTC.

The CDR3 loop is CASKLSAGGFTDTQYF. CDR3 coding DNA: TGTGCCAGCAAGCTATCCGCGGGGGGGTTCACAGATACGCAGTATTTT. This rearrangement joins TRBV2 to TRBJ2-3, with 9 nucleotides matching TRBD2. The V and J ends lost 7 bases and 2 bases, in that order; junction bases with no gene match: 10. The CDR3 is made up of 16 amino acids. Germline CDR1 and CDR2: SNHLY and FYNNEI.

The rearrangement uses TRBV20-1 and TRBJ1-1; TRBD1 aligns across 7 bases. Per the germline V gene, CDR1 is DFQATT and CDR2 is SNEGSKA (reference sequence). The CDR3 totals 11 residues. With V trimmed by 0 bases and J by 11 bases, 3 bases remained unmatched. DNA for the CDR3: TGCAGTGCTAGAGAAACAGGGGTGGCTTTCTTT. Translating it yields CSARETGVAFF.

The rearrangement joins TRBV6-1 to TRBJ2-3, with TRBD2 matching over 9 bases. The CDR3 covers 18 residues. Germline assignment: CDR1 MNHNS and CDR2 SASEGT. The ends lost 4 bases at V and 1 base at J; junction bases unmatched: 12. The CDR3 sequence is CASSGRGSGSGGTDTQYF. The CDR3 coding sequence is TGTGCCAGCAGTGGGCGGGGTAGCGGGAGCGGGGGCACAGATACGCAGTATTTT.

This clone has just one count. V is TRBV9 and J is TRBJ2-3; 9 bases are a match to TRBD2. From germline, CDR1 is SGDLS and CDR2 YYNGEE. The CDR3 contains 17 residues. V trimming: 0 bases; J trimming: 7 bases; junction bases outside the gene matches: 12. CDR3 sequence reads: CASSVVDSGSAGNTQYF. The CDR3 region has the DNA TGTGCCAGCAGCGTAGTGGATAGCGGGAGTGCGGGGAATACGCAGTATTTT.

J is TRBJ2-7 and V is TRBV7-9, with D possibly TRBD1 on 6 matching bases. The CDR3 sequence is 14 residues long. Germline values: CDR1 SEHNR, CDR2 FQNEAQ (reference sequence). Trimming shortened V by 2 bases and J by 4 bases, and 12 bases separated the two germline ends. This CDR3 reads CASSLLGQIYEQYF. Written as DNA, the CDR3 is TGTGCCAGCAGCTTACTAGGACAGATATACGAGCAGTACTTC.

The V gene is TRBV4-3, the J gene TRBJ2-7; D not certain. This CDR3 region has 15 residues. V shed 3 bases and J shed 1 base, with 13 bases lying between them. Germline CDR1 LGHNA, CDR2 YSLEER. CDR3 loop: CASSHFLEPSYEQYF. The CDR3 coding sequence is TGCGCCAGCAGCCACTTTTTGGAGCCTTCCTACGAGCAGTACTTC.

The gene calls are TRBV10-3 and TRBJ2-3, with 12 bases identical to TRBD1. The germline V gene has CDR1 ENHRY and CDR2 SYGVKD. CDR3 length: 22 residues. V dropped 2 bases and J dropped 0; count of bases not matched to a gene: 18. The CDR3, as DNA: TGTGCCATCAGTGAGCCGACGGGTTCGGGACAGGGGGCGCGGGATAGCACAGATACGCAGTATTTT. Amino acid sequence: CAISEPTGSGQGARDSTDTQYF.

This chain joins TRBV27 and TRBJ2-3; D is perhaps TRBD2 (7 bases). Germline V CDR1 and CDR2: MNHEY, SMNVEV (reference sequence). The V end was cut by 2 bases, the J end by 11 bases, with 29 bases between. CDR3 length: 18 residues. CDR3: CASSLNGGRERGGNVQYF. As DNA, the CDR3 is TGTGCCAGCAGTTTAAATGGAGGGCGGGAGAGGGGGGGTAATGTGCAGTATTTT.

The V gene is TRBV7-2, the J gene TRBJ1-6; tentative D call: TRBD1 (6 bases). The CDR3 spans 15 residues. Trimming shortened V by 3 bases and J by 5 bases, and 11 bases separated the two germline ends. Germline assignment: CDR1 SGHTA and CDR2 FQGNSA. The CDR3 DNA reads TGTGCCAGCAGCTTCCGTGGACAGAATAATTCACCCCTCCACTTT. Encoded protein: CASSFRGQNNSPLHF.

The rearrangement uses TRBV19 and TRBJ1-6; TRBD1 aligns across 9 bases. Germline V lookup: CDR1 LNHDA, CDR2 SQIVND (reference sequence). The CDR3 is 14 amino acids. J gave up 10 bases and V 9 bases, and 10 bases lay outside the gene matches. CDR3: CASQRTGAESPLHF. In DNA, the CDR3 is TGTGCCAGCCAAAGGACAGGGGCGGAGTCACCCCTCCACTTT.

The chain carries TRBV10-3 and TRBJ2-2; TRBD2 agrees at 11 bases. Trimming removed 6 bases from V and 1 base from J; junction bases left unmatched: 13. From germline, CDR1 is ENHRY and CDR2 SYGVKD. The CDR3 sequence is 19 residues long. As DNA, the CDR3 is TGTGCCATCAGCCCCTCTCAACGACTAGCGGGGCAGAACACCGGGGAGCTGTTTTTT. Protein product: CAISPSQRLAGQNTGELFF.

The CDR3 nucleotides read TGTGCCAGCGGACTAGCGGGACGGCGAGAGACCCAGTACTTC. Protein sequence: CASGLAGRRETQYF. V is TRBV6-5 and J is TRBJ2-5; 12 positions agree with TRBD2. The ends lost 8 bases at V and 4 bases at J; junction bases unmatched: 5. The CDR3 runs to 14 residues. CDR1 MNHEY and CDR2 SVGAGI come from the germline V gene.